This TCR beta chain was captured in a study of blood T cell dynamics during melanoma immunotherapy. The CDR3 contains 12 residues. Looked up from germline, CDR1 is MDHEN and CDR2 is SYDVKM. Trimming took 3 bases from V and 10 from J, leaving 9 bases between them. Time point reported: week 3, after first cycle of checkpoint inhibitor. One draw preceded checkpoint blockade; another followed its first cycle at week 3. Disease control meant complete response, partial response or stable disease at 12 weeks. Profiled with immunoSEQ multiplex PCR; TCRdb holds only in-frame clones, not every one. The sample includes around 10,000 clones, roughly 89% of them seen just once.

This TCR derives from a human donor with melanoma. V is TRBV28 and J is TRBJ2-2, with D maybe TRBD1 (5 bases). The material was blood, obtained from a patient treated with checkpoint blockade. This CDR3 is CASSLPGSELFF. The CDR3 DNA follows: TGTGCCAGCAGTTTGCCAGGGTCGGAGCTGTTTTTT.